This TCR beta chain was captured by sequencing in a study of cytomegalovirus exposure and HLA in healthy donors. The CDR3 is 14 residues long. Looked up from germline, CDR1 is SQVTM and CDR2 is ANQGSEA. The V and J ends lost 5 bases and 4 bases, in that order; junction bases with no gene match: 7. The PCR made use of 60 Vbeta and 13 Jbeta primers. Only in-frame clones appear in the TCRdb table, and some are missing; sequencing was by immunoSEQ multiplex PCR. The profile shows around 210,000 clones, 70% to 80% of them singletons. The chain employs TRBV29-1 and TRBJ2-3; 9 nucleotides line up with TRBD2. The specimen sequenced was PBMCs. The TCR sequence derives from a male donor in good health and CMV-seropositive. In nucleotides, the CDR3 is TGCAGCGTTCTAATAGCGGGGGTTGCAGATACGCAGTATTTT. It is translated as CSVLIAGVADTQYF.